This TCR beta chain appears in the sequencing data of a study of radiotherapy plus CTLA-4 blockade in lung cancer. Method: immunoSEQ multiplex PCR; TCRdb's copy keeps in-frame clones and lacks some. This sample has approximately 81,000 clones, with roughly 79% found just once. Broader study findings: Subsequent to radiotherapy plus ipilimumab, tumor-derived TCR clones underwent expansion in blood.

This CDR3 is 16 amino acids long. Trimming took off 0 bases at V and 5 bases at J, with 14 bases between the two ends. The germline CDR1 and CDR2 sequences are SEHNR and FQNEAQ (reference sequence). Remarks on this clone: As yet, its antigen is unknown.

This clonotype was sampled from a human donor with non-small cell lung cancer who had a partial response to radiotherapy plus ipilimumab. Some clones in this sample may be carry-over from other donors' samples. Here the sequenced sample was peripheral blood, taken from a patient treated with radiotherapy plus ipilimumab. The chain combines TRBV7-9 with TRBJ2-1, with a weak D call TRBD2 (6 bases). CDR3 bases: TGTGCCAGCAGCTTAGCGCGGGGCGTGTCTAACAATGAGCAGTTCTTC. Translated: CASSLARGVSNNEQFF.